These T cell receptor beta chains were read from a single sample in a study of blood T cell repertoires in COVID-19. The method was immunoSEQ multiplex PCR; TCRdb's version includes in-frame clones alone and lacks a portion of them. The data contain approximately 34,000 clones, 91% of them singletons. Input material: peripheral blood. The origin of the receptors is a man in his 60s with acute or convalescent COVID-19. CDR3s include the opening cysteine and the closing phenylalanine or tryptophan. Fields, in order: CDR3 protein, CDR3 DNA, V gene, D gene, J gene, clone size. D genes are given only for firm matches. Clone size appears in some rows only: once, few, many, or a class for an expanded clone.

CASSVGTSWGTDTQYF	TGTGCCAGCAGCGTCGGGACTAGCTGGGGGACAGATACGCAGTATTTT	TRBV7-2	TRBD2	TRBJ2-3	NA
CSAKPGIGVNEQFF	TGCAGCGCCAAACCGGGTATAGGGGTCAATGAGCAGTTCTTC	TRBV29-1	NA	TRBJ2-1	NA
CASSRDSDQPQHF	TGTGCCAGCAGCAGGGACAGTGATCAGCCCCAGCATTTT	TRBV12-3/TRBV12-4	TRBD1	TRBJ1-5	NA
CASSLNYDSNQPQHF	TGTGCCAGCAGCCTGAACTACGATAGCAATCAGCCCCAGCATTTT	TRBV2	NA	TRBJ1-5	NA
CAITRGQGQSREQYF	TGTGCCATCACGAGGGGACAGGGTCAATCCCGCGAGCAGTACTTC	TRBV10-3	TRBD1	TRBJ2-7	NA
CASSVGRQGETQYF	TGTGCCAGCAGCGTAGGTAGACAGGGCGAGACCCAGTACTTC	TRBV9	TRBD1	TRBJ2-5	NA
CATSRGTRGGETQYF	TGTGCCACCAGCAGAGGGACCCGGGGGGGGGAGACCCAGTACTTC	TRBV15	TRBD2	TRBJ2-5	NA
CASLGQGNYEQYF	TGTGCTTCATTGGGGCAGGGGAACTACGAGCAGTACTTC	TRBV12-3/TRBV12-4	NA	TRBJ2-7	NA
CASSESSSYNEQFF	TGTGCCAGCAGCGAGTCTAGCTCCTACAATGAGCAGTTCTTC	TRBV11-2	NA	TRBJ2-1	NA
CASSQDPMNTEAFF	TGCGCCAGCAGCCAAGATCCCATGAACACTGAAGCTTTCTTT	TRBV4-1	NA	TRBJ1-1	NA
CASSHLPGTVSTDTQYF	TGCGCCAGCAGCCACCTACCCGGGACAGTAAGCACAGATACGCAGTATTTT	TRBV5-1	TRBD1	TRBJ2-3	NA
CASSLTGQSTDTQYF	TGTGCCAGCAGCTTAACGGGACAGAGCACAGATACGCAGTATTTT	TRBV7-9	TRBD1	TRBJ2-3	NA
CASSLWQVSPLHF	TGTGCCAGCAGCTTGTGGCAGGTGTCACCCCTCCACTTT	TRBV5-4	NA	TRBJ1-6	NA
CASSLSGYDGYTF	TGTGCCAGCAGCTTGTCAGGGTACGATGGCTACACCTTC	TRBV5-6	NA	TRBJ1-2	NA
CASSTYGETQYF	TGTGCCAGCAGCACCTACGGGGAGACCCAGTACTTC	TRBV7-2	NA	TRBJ2-5	once
CASSFRQGGNEQFF	TGCGCCAGCAGCTTCCGACAGGGGGGCAATGAGCAGTTCTTC	TRBV5-1	TRBD1	TRBJ2-1	few
CASSLRSGGNQPQHF	TGTGCCAGCAGCTTACGGTCAGGGGGGAATCAGCCCCAGCATTTT	TRBV7-9	TRBD1	TRBJ1-5	NA
CASSLTDTNYGYTF	TGTGCCAGCAGCTTAACAGATACTAACTATGGCTACACCTTC	TRBV11-2	NA	TRBJ1-2	NA
CAWSRQGQETQYF	TGTGCCTGGAGTCGGCAGGGGCAAGAGACCCAGTACTTC	TRBV30	NA	TRBJ2-5	NA
CASSPPSGESVYGYTF	TGTGCCAGCTCACCGCCATCGGGGGAATCGGTCTATGGCTACACCTTC	TRBV18	NA	TRBJ1-2	NA
CASRDQREKDTGELFF	TGTGCCAGCAGGGACCAGCGGGAAAAGGACACCGGGGAGCTGTTTTTT	TRBV7-2	TRBD2	TRBJ2-2	NA
CAIRPGLAGAGEQYF	TGTGCCATCAGGCCCGGGCTAGCGGGGGCAGGCGAGCAGTACTTC	TRBV10-3	TRBD2	TRBJ2-7	NA
CASSTRDLLGSQYF	TGTGCCAGCAGCACGCGGGACCTCCTGGGAAGCCAGTACTTC	TRBV7-9	NA	TRBJ2-5	few
CASSLAPGNIQYF	TGTGCTAGCAGCTTAGCCCCCGGAAACATTCAGTACTTC	TRBV7-7	NA	TRBJ2-4	NA
CSVDLAGGYEQYF	TGCAGCGTTGACTTAGCGGGGGGCTACGAGCAGTACTTC	TRBV29-1	TRBD2	TRBJ2-7	once
CASSQDFETGGLNTGELFF	TGCGCCAGCAGCCAAGATTTTGAGACGGGAGGTTTAAACACCGGGGAGCTGTTTTTT	TRBV4-3	TRBD2	TRBJ2-2	NA
CATSSSRDIYEQYF	TGTGCCACCAGCTCGTCCCGGGACATTTACGAGCAGTACTTC	TRBV15	NA	TRBJ2-7	NA
CASSLGQDNSPLHF	TGTGCCAGCAGCTTAGGTCAGGATAATTCACCCCTCCACTTT	TRBV7-9	NA	TRBJ1-6	NA
CASSSTGHPDTQYF	TGTGCCAGCAGCTCGACAGGGCATCCAGATACGCAGTATTTT	TRBV7-9	TRBD1	TRBJ2-3	NA
CASSSQGLNTEAFF	TGTGCCAGCAGTTCACAGGGATTGAACACTGAAGCTTTCTTT	TRBV2	NA	TRBJ1-1	NA
CSVDAGVSDTQYF	TGCAGCGTTGATGCGGGAGTATCGGATACGCAGTATTTT	TRBV29-1	TRBD2	TRBJ2-3	few
CASSPDSANSPLHF	TGTGCCAGCAGCCCGGACAGCGCCAATTCACCCCTCCACTTT	TRBV7-9	NA	TRBJ1-6	NA
CAWSLGLAEETQYF	TGTGCCTGGAGTTTGGGACTAGCGGAAGAGACCCAGTACTTC	TRBV30	TRBD2	TRBJ2-5	NA
CASSGPDSSYEQYF	TGTGCCAGCAGCGGTCCGGACAGCTCCTACGAGCAGTACTTC	TRBV9	NA	TRBJ2-7	NA
CASSHSLVGSSTDTQYF	TGTGCCAGCAGCCACTCTCTGGTGGGCTCTAGCACAGATACGCAGTATTTT	TRBV3-1/TRBV3-2	NA	TRBJ2-3	NA
CASSYVGGLAGVEQYF	TGTGCCAGCAGTTACGTTGGCGGACTAGCGGGAGTCGAGCAGTACTTC	TRBV6-6	TRBD2	TRBJ2-7	NA
CASSLGLAGFYEQYF	TGCGCCAGCAGCTTAGGACTAGCGGGGTTTTACGAGCAGTACTTC	TRBV5-1	TRBD2	TRBJ2-7	NA
CASSATTSYIGTEAFF	TGTGCCAGCAGCGCTACGACATCTTACATAGGCACTGAAGCTTTCTTT	TRBV7-2	NA	TRBJ1-1	NA
CASSVTGESPLHF	TGTGCCAGCAGTGTTACAGGGGAATCACCCCTCCACTTT	TRBV6-4	TRBD1	TRBJ1-6	NA
CASSLGAGMVISSYEQYF	TGCGCCAGCAGCCTTGGGGCGGGAATGGTTATTAGCTCCTACGAGCAGTACTTC	TRBV5-1	NA	TRBJ2-7	NA
CASSQSRQTSNQPQHF	TGTGCCAGCAGCCAATCGAGGCAGACTAGCAATCAGCCCCAGCATTTT	TRBV16	NA	TRBJ1-5	NA
CASSLAGVDSPLHF	TGCGCCAGCAGCTTGGCAGGGGTCGATTCACCCCTCCACTTT	TRBV5-1	NA	TRBJ1-6	NA
CATSQGGANTGELFF	TGTGCCACCAGTCAGGGCGGGGCGAACACCGGGGAGCTGTTTTTT	TRBV24-1	NA	TRBJ2-2	NA
CASSPFLETQYF	TGTGCCAGCAGCCCGTTTTTAGAGACCCAGTACTTC	TRBV7-8	NA	TRBJ2-5	NA
CASSQEWRARTSTDTQYF	TGCGCCAGCAGCCAAGAATGGCGGGCTAGAACTAGCACAGATACGCAGTATTTT	TRBV4-3	NA	TRBJ2-3	NA
CASSTRQGANTEAFF	TGCGCCAGCAGCACAAGACAGGGGGCTAACACTGAAGCTTTCTTT	TRBV5-1	TRBD1	TRBJ1-1	NA
CASSLYRGDTEAFF	TGTGCCAGCAGTCTATACCGGGGGGACACTGAAGCTTTCTTT	TRBV6-6	NA	TRBJ1-1	once
CASRRGVQETFF	TGTGCCAGCAGACGTGGGGTACAGGAAACTTTCTTT	TRBV11-3	NA	TRBJ1-1	NA
CASSLAGREGGYTF	TGTGCCAGCAGCTTAGCAGGAAGGGAGGGTGGCTACACCTTC	TRBV7-8	NA	TRBJ1-2	NA
CASSSPGKSPLHF	TGTGCCAGCAGCTCACCAGGGAAATCACCCCTCCACTTT	TRBV5-4	NA	TRBJ1-6	NA
CASSFHGTAQETQYF	TGTGCCAGCAGCTTCCACGGGACAGCCCAAGAGACCCAGTACTTC	TRBV7-2	TRBD1	TRBJ2-5	NA
CASYSGTTNTGELFF	TGTGCCAGTTACTCCGGGACTACAAACACCGGGGAGCTGTTTTTT	TRBV19	TRBD2	TRBJ2-2	few
CASSYLGFSGANVLTF	TGTGCCAGCAGTTACCTTGGCTTCTCTGGGGCCAACGTCCTGACTTTC	TRBV6-5	NA	TRBJ2-6	NA
CASSRDTNYGYTF	TGCGCCAGCAGTAGGGACACGAACTATGGCTACACCTTC	TRBV5-1	NA	TRBJ1-2	once